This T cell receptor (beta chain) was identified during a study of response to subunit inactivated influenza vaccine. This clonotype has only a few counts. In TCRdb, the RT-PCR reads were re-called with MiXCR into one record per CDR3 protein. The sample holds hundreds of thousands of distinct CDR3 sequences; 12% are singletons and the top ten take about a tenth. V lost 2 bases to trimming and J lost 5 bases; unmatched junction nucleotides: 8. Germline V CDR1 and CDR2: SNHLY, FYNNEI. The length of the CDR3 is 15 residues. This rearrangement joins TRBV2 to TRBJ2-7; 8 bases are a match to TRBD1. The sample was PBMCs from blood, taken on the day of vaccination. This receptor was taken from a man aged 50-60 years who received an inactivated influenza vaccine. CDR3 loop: CASSENQGAIHEQYF. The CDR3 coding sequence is TGTGCCAGCAGTGAAAACCAGGGGGCGATTCACGAGCAGTACTTC.